This TCR beta chain was found in a study of CXCR3-negative and CXCR3-positive naive CD8 T cells. Notes on the study in general: Diversity proved comparably high across both naive subsets and much lower in memory CD8+ cells. Hydrophobicity of TRB CDR3s was greater in CXCR3-positive naive cells than in CXCR3-negative naive cells. Expression of CXCR3 was partially reduced after cryopreservation, and fresh PBMCs were used in most assays.

Sorting yielded triplicates of about 280,000 cells for each CD8+ T cell subset. Naivety in CD8+ T cells corresponded to a CD45RO-CCR7+CD27+CD95- phenotype. As regards this clonotype: The target antigen is unknown.

There are 13 residues in the CDR3. The germline CDR1 and CDR2 sequences are DFQATT and SNEGSKA (reference sequence). cDNA libraries for TRB were generated by 5' RACE incorporating UMI labels. TCRdb reprocessed the 5' RACE reads, keeping one entry per CDR3 protein, no DNA. The sample data list tens of thousands of distinct CDR3 sequences. Material for sequencing was naive CXCR3+ CD8+ T cells from blood. Specified subset: CD45RO-CCR7+CD27+CD95- naive CD8+ T cells expressing CXCR3 (TNR3+). V usage is TRBV20-1 and J usage is TRBJ2-7; TCRdb's D call of TRBD1 is untestable without DNA. This clonotype was sampled from a human donor in good health. Some clones in this sample may be carry-over from other donors' samples. Here the CDR3 reads CSASPRDSYEQYF.